The TCR beta chain under discussion was sequenced for a study of blood T cell repertoires in COVID-19. Background on the study: Italy, Spain and the United States were the sources of the convalescent and acute COVID-19 samples. PBMCs, B-cell-depleted T cells, or T cells provided the cDNA or gDNA that made up the material.

The protocol was immunoSEQ multiplex PCR, while the TCRdb copy is restricted to in-frame clones and leaves out a portion. The table includes roughly 150,000 clones, about 86% detected once. The CDR3 is 16 residues long. Trimming removed 1 base from V and 4 bases from J; junction bases left unmatched: 3. CDR1 LGHDT and CDR2 YNNKEL come from the germline V gene (reference sequence). The sample was peripheral blood. The rearrangement joins TRBV3-1 (or the pseudogene TRBV3-2) to TRBJ2-7; 14 bases agree with TRBD2. This sequence was found in a man in his 70s with active or convalescent COVID-19. The CDR3 loop is CASSQGGLAGVYEQYF. The CDR3 DNA reads as TGTGCCAGCAGCCAAGGGGGACTAGCGGGAGTTTACGAGCAGTACTTC.